A selection of T cell receptor beta chains follows, all from one sample in a study of blood T cell repertoires in COVID-19. The data were produced by immunoSEQ multiplex PCR, yet TCRdb's version contains in-frame clones alone and is incomplete. The data hold about 89,000 clones, with about 80% observed a single time. Source material: peripheral blood. All receptors come from a woman of 80 years or more with acute or convalescent COVID-19. The CDR3 runs from the conserved cysteine through the conserved F or W.

j_call v_call cdr3_aa
TRBJ2-7 TRBV5-1 CASSLAEGTASYEQYF
TRBJ1-3 TRBV19 CASSIPGQGNGNTIYF
TRBJ1-6 TRBV11-2 CASSLASGGISNSPLHF
TRBJ2-4 TRBV19 CASSFRDLTKNIQYF
TRBJ2-3 TRBV7-2 CASSQTSGSGGVHTQYF
TRBJ2-2 TRBV24-1 CATSPSGPNTGELFF
TRBJ2-1 TRBV7-2 CASSDPGGNQQFF
TRBJ1-2 TRBV19 CASSIKRTGPYGYTF
TRBJ1-2 TRBV7-3 CASSLGGTGTNYGYTF
TRBJ2-7 TRBV14 CASSQSRDRGIYEQYF
TRBJ1-1 TRBV5-1 CASRERTGLTEAFF
TRBJ1-2 TRBV2 CASSEISGGTGGGYTF
TRBJ2-7 TRBV23-1 CASARTGISYEQYF
TRBJ2-5 TRBV7-8 CASSLESPRTQYF
TRBJ2-1 TRBV5-1 CASSPGTGPYNEQFF
TRBJ2-5 TRBV18 CASSPPGLRWGTQYF
TRBJ2-5 TRBV7-2 CASSPRQGQETQYF
TRBJ2-1 TRBV6-2/TRBV6-3 CASSPFRNEQFF
TRBJ2-3 TRBV5-1 CASSRDRLGTDTQYF
TRBJ1-6 TRBV7-2 CASSLDYYNSPLHF
TRBJ2-1 TRBV10-3 CATASGGGDEQFF
TRBJ2-2 TRBV6-5 CASSFAGDGGELFF
TRBJ2-3 TRBV7-2 CASSPLRAGGDLDTQYF